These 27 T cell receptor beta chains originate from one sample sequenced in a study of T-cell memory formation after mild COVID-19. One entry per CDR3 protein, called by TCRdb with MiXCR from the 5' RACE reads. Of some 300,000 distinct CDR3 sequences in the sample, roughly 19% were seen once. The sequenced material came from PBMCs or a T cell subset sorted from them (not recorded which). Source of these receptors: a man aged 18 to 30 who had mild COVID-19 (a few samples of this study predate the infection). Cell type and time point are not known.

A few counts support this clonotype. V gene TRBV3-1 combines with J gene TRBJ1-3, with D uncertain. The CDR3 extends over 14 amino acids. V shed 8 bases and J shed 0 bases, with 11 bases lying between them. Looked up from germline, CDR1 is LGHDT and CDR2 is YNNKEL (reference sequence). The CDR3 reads CASGGSSSGNTIYF. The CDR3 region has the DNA TGTGCCAGCGGTGGCAGTAGCTCTGGAAACACCATATATTTT.

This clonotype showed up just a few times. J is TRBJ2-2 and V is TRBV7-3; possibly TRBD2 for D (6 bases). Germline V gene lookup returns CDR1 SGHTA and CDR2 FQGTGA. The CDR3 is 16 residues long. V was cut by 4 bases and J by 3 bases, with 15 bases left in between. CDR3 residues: CASSSKRGIDTGELFF. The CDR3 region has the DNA TGTGCCAGCAGCTCCAAACGGGGGATTGACACCGGGGAGCTGTTTTTT.

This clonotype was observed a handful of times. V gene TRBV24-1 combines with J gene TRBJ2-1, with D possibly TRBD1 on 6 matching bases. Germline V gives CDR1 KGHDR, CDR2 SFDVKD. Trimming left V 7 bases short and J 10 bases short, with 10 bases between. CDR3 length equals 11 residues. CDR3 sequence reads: CATSTGYEQFF. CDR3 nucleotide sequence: TGTGCCACCAGCACAGGGTACGAGCAGTTCTTC.

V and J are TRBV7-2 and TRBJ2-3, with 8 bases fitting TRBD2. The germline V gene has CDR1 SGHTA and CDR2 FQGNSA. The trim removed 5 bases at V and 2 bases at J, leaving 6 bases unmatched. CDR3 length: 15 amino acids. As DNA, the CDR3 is TGTGCCAGCAGCCCCGGGACTAGGTCCACAGATACGCAGTATTTT. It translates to CASSPGTRSTDTQYF.

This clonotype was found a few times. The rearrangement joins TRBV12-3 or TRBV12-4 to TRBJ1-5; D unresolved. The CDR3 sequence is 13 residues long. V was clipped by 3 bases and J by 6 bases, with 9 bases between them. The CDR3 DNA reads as TGTGCCAGCAGTTTTTCTCCCCCTCAGCCCCAGCATTTT. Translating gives CASSFSPPQPQHF.

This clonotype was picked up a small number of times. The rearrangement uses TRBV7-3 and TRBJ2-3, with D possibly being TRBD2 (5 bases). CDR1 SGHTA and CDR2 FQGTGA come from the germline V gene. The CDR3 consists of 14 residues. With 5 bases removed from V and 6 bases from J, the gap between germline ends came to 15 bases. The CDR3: CASSEGSGSDTQYF. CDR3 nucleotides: TGTGCCAGCAGCGAGGGCTCCGGCTCCGATACGCAGTATTTT.

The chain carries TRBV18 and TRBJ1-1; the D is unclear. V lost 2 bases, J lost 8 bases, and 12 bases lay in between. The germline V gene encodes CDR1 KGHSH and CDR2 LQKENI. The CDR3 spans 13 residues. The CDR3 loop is CASSPIGGREAFF. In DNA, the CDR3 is TGTGCCAGCTCACCAATAGGCGGTCGAGAAGCTTTCTTT.

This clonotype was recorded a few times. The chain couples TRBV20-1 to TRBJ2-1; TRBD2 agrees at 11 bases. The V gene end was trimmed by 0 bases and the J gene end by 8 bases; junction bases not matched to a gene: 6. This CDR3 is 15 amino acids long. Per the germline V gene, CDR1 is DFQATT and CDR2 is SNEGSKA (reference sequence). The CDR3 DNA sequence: TGCAGTGCTAGAGACTCCGGGACTAGCGGCGATGAGCAGTTCTTC. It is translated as CSARDSGTSGDEQFF.

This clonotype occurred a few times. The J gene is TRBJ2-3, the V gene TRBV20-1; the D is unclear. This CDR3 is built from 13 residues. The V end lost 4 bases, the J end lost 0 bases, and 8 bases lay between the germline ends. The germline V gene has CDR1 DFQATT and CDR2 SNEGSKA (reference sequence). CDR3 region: CSATTQSTDTQYF. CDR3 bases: TGCAGTGCTACCACCCAGAGCACAGATACGCAGTATTTT.

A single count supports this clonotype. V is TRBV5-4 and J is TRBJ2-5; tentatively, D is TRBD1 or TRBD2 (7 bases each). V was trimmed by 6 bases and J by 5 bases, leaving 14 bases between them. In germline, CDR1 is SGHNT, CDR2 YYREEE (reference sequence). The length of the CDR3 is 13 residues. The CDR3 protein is CASIGTAGETQYF. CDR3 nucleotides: TGTGCCAGCATCGGGACAGCGGGGGAGACCCAGTACTTC.

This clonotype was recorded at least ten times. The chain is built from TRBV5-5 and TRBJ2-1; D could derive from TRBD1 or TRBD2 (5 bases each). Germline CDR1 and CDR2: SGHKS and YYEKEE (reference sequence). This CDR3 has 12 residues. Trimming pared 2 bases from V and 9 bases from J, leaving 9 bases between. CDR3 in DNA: TGTGCCAGCAGCTTCAGGGCGGGTGAGCAGTTCTTC. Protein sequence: CASSFRAGEQFF.

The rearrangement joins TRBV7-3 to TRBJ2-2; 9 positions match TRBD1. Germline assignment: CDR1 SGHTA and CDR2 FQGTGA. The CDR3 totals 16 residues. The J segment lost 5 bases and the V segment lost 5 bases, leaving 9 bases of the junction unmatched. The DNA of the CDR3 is TGTGCCAGCAGCCGCATGGTTGGGACAGGGACCGGGGAGCTGTTTTTT. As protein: CASSRMVGTGTGELFF.

The CDR3 loop is CASSEYEQFF. CDR3 nucleotide sequence: TGTGCCAGCAGTGAATATGAGCAGTTCTTC. The rearrangement uses TRBV25-1 and TRBJ2-1; the D is unclear. Trimming shortened V by 0 bases and J by 9 bases, and 0 bases separated the two germline ends. Looked up from germline, CDR1 is MGHDK and CDR2 is SYGVNS. This CDR3 has 10 amino acids.

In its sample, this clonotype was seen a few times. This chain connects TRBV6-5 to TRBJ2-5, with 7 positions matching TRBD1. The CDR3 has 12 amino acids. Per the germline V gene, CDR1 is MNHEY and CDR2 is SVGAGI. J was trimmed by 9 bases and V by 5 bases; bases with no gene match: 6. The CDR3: CASSGTASAQYF. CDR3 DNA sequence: TGTGCCAGCAGTGGGACAGCGTCGGCCCAGTACTTC.

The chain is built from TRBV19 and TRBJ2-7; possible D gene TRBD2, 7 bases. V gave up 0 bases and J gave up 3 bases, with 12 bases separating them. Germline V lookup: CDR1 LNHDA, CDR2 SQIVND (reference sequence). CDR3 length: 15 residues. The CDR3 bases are TGTGCCAGTAGTATAGATCTGCGGGGGCACTACGAGCAGTACTTC. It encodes CASSIDLRGHYEQYF.

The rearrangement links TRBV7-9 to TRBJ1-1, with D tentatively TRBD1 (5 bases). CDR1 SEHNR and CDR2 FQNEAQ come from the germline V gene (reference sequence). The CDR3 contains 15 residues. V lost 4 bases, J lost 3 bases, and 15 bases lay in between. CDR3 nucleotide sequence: TGTGCCAGCAGCTCGTCGACAGAGTCATACACTGAAGCTTTCTTT. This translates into CASSSSTESYTEAFF. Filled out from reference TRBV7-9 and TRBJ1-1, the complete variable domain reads DTGVSQNPRHKITKRGQNVTFRCDPISEHNRLYWYRQTLGQGPEFLTYFQNEAQLEKSRLLSDRFSAERPKGSFSTLEIQRTEQGDSAMYLCASSSSTESYTEAFFGQGTRLTVV.

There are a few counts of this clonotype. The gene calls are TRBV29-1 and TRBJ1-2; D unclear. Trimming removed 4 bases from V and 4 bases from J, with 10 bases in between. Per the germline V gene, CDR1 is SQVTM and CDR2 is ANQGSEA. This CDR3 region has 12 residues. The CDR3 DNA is TGCAGCGTTGTTAGGTTCAGCTATGGCTACACCTTC. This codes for CSVVRFSYGYTF.

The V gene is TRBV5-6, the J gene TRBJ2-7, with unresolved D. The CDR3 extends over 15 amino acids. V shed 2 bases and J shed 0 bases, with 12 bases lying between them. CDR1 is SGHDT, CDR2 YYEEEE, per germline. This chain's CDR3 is CASSFLGPSSYEQYV. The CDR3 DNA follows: TGTGCCAGCAGCTTCCTCGGGCCCAGCTCCTACGAGCAGTACGTC.

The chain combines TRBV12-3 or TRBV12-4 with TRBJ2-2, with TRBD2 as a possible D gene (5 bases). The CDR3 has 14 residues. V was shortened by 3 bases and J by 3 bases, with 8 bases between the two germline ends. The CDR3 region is CASSFGVYTGELFF. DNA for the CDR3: TGTGCCAGCAGTTTCGGGGTTTACACCGGGGAGCTGTTTTTT.

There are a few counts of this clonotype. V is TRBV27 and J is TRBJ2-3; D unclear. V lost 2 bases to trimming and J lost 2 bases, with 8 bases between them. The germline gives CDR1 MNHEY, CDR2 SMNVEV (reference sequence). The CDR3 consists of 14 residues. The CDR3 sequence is CASSLIGATDTQYF. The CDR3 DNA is TGTGCCAGCAGTTTAATCGGAGCCACAGATACGCAGTATTTT.

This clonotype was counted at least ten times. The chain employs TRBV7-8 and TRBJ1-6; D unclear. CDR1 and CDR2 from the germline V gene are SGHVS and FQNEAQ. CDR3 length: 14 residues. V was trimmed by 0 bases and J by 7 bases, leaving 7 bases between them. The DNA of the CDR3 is TGTGCCAGCAGCTTAGCTGGGGAGAATTCACCCCTCCACTTT. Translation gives CASSLAGENSPLHF.

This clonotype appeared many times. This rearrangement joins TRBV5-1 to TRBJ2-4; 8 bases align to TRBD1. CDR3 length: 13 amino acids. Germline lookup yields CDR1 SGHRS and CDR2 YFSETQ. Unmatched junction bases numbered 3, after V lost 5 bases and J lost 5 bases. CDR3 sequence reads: CASSLTGENIQYF. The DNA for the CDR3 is TGCGCCAGCAGTCTGACAGGGGAAAACATTCAGTACTTC.

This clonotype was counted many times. Written as DNA, the CDR3 is TGTGCCAGCAGTCCTATCACTAGCGTAGAAGAGACCCAGTACTTC. The encoded protein is CASSPITSVEETQYF. The chain combines TRBV6-5 with TRBJ2-5, with 7 nucleotides matching TRBD2. The germline V gene has CDR1 MNHEY and CDR2 SVGAGI. CDR3 length equals 15 residues. Unmatched junction bases numbered 9, after V lost 5 bases and J lost 3 bases.

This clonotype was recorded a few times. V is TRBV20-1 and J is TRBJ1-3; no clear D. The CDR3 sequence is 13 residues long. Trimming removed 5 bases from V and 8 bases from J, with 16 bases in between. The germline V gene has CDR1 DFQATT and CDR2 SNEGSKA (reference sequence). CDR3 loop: CSAPSSPAHTIYF. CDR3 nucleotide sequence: TGCAGTGCTCCAAGTTCCCCCGCTCACACCATATATTTT.

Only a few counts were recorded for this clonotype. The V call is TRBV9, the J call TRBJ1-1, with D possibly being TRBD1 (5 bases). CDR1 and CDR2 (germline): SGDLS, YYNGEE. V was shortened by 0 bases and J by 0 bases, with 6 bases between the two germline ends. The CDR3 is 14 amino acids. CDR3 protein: CASSVEGMNTEAFF. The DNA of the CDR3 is TGTGCCAGCAGCGTAGAGGGGATGAACACTGAAGCTTTCTTT.

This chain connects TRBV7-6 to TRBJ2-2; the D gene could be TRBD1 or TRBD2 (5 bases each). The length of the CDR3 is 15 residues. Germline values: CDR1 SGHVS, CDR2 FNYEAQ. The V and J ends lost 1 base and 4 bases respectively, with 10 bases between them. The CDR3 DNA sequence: TGTGCCAGCAGCTTAGGATCAGGGACCACCGGGGAGCTGTTTTTT. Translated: CASSLGSGTTGELFF.

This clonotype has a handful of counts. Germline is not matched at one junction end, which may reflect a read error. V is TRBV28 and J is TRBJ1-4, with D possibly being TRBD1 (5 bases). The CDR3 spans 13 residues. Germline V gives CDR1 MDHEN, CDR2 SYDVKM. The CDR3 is CASRLSGDEKLFF. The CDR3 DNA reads TGTGCCAGCAGATTATCGGGGGATGAAAAACTGTTTTTT.